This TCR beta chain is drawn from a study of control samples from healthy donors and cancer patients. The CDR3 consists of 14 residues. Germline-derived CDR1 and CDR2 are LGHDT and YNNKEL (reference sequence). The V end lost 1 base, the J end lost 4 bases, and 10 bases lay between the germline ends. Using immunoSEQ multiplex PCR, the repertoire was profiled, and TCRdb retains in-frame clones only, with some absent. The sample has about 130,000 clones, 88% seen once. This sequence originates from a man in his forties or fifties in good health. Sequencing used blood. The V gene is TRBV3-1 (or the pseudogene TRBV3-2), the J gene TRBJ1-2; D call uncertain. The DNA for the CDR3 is TGTGCCAGCAGCCAAGGGGTTCTCGGCTATGGCTACACCTTC. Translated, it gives CASSQGVLGYGYTF.